The T cell receptor beta chain described here comes from a study of CD8+ T cells in alopecia areata. Broader study findings: Scalp samples also yield sequences of resident alphabeta T cells from normal skin. Affected lesional scalp, above all in alopecia totalis/universalis, was more clonal than normal scalp. Mice gave a clearer picture of TCR sharing than patients did, possibly for HLA-related reasons.

After isolation, RNA underwent reverse transcription to generate cDNA as the sequencing template. Repertoires were generated with immunoSEQ multiplex PCR, while TCRdb's copy carries only in-frame clones and drops some. The data contain hundreds of thousands of clones, roughly two thirds of them singletons. As to this clone: Its antigen is not known.

This CDR3 has 13 amino acids. Germline CDR1 is KGHSH and CDR2 is LQKENI. The V and J ends lost 2 bases and 4 bases respectively, with 9 bases between them. Samples from alopecia areata patients were lesional scalp punch biopsies and peripheral blood. The sample was CD4+ T cells sorted from blood, taken at week 0. The gene calls are TRBV18 and TRBJ2-7, with D unresolved. This TCR came from a human donor with alopecia areata. The CDR3 reads CASSPIQRYEQYF. The DNA for the CDR3 is TGTGCCAGCTCACCAATACAGAGGTACGAGCAGTACTTC.